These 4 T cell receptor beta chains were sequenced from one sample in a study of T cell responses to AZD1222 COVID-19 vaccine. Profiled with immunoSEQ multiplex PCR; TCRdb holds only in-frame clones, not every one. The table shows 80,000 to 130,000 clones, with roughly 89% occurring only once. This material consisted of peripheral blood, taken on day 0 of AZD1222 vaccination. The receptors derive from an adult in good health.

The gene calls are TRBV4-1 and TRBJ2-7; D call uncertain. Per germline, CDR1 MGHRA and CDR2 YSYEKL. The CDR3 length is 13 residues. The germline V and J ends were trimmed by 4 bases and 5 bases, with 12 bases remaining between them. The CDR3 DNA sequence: TGCGCCAGCAGCCCCCTACTTAGGGACGAGCAGTACTTC. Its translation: CASSPLLRDEQYF.

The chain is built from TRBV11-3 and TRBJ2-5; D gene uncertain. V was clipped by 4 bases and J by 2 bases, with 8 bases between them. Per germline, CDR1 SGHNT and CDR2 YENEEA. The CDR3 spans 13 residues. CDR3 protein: CASSYDIQETQYF. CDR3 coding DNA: TGTGCCAGCAGCTACGATATACAAGAGACCCAGTACTTC.

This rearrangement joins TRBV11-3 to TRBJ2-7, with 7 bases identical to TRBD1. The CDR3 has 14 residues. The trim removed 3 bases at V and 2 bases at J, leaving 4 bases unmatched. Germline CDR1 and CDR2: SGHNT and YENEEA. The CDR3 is CASSFRQGTYEQYF. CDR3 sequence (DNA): TGTGCCAGCAGCTTTAGACAGGGAACCTACGAGCAGTACTTC.

DNA of the CDR3: TGTGCCATCACAAAACAGGGCTACACCGGGGAGCTGTTTTTT. This translates into CAITKQGYTGELFF. The genes are TRBV10-3 and TRBJ2-2; D may be TRBD1 (6 bases). The CDR3 is made up of 14 amino acids. Trimming took 7 bases from V and 3 from J, leaving 12 bases between them. Germline lookup yields CDR1 ENHRY and CDR2 SYGVKD.